This TCR beta chain was observed in a study of OX40 agonist ivuxolimab in advanced cancers. Repertoires were generated with immunoSEQ multiplex PCR, while TCRdb's copy carries only in-frame clones and drops some. The sample consists of 95,000 to 120,000 clones, 85% to 95% of them appearing once. CDR3 length: 15 residues. Germline trimming cut 6 bases from V and 5 bases from J; bases unmatched to any gene: 11. Germline V gene sequence: CDR1 GTSNPN, CDR2 SVGIG (reference sequence). The sequencing here drew on CD4+ or CD8+ T cells sorted from blood, taken in a trial of the OX40 agonist ivuxolimab. This sequence was found in an adult with an advanced solid tumor such as melanoma, head and neck, liver or kidney cancer. This chain uses TRBV30 with TRBJ2-3; TRBD1 matches at 10 bases. The CDR3 bases are TGTGCCTGCCGCGACCAGGGACAGGGGAAAGATACGCAGTATTTT. It specifies CACRDQGQGKDTQYF.